Below are 18 T cell receptor beta chains sequenced from a single sample in a study of T cell responses to AZD1222 COVID-19 vaccine. The data were produced by immunoSEQ multiplex PCR, yet TCRdb's version contains in-frame clones alone and is incomplete. Of about 140,000 clones in the sample, around 92% are singletons; the top ten hold 12%. Sample: peripheral blood, taken after recovery from COVID-19. The receptors derive from an adult who had recovered from COVID-19.

This sequence joins TRBV30 and TRBJ1-5, with a tentative D call TRBD1 (5 bases). Per germline, CDR1 GTSNPN and CDR2 SVGIG (reference sequence). Trimming took 3 bases from V and 2 from J, leaving 11 bases between them. The CDR3 consists of 14 residues. CDR3 in amino acids: CAWSRDLGNQPQHF. The CDR3 DNA sequence: TGTGCCTGGAGCCGGGACTTAGGCAATCAGCCCCAGCATTTT.

This rearrangement joins TRBV28 to TRBJ2-7; 9 nucleotides agree with TRBD2. CDR3 length: 16 residues. Germline V CDR1 and CDR2: MDHEN, SYDVKM. V was clipped by 4 bases and J by 4 bases; unmatched bases: 11. CDR3 coding DNA: TGTGCCAGCAGTTCCCCTGCGGGGGGGGATCCTTACGAGCAGTACTTC. It encodes CASSSPAGGDPYEQYF.

On this clone: One junction end disagrees with the germline gene, perhaps due to a read error. The chain joins TRBV25-1 to TRBJ1-1; possible D gene TRBD1, 5 bases. The CDR3 runs to 15 residues. Germline V gene sequence: CDR1 MGHDK, CDR2 SYGVNS. The CDR3 region has the DNA TGTGCCAGCCGTGACGGGGCGGAGGTGAACACTGAAGCTTTCTTT. Amino acid sequence: CASRDGAEVNTEAFF.

This clone was counted once. This chain connects TRBV2 to TRBJ2-3; 8 bases are shared with TRBD2. Germline values: CDR1 SNHLY, CDR2 FYNNEI. The CDR3 runs 16 residues. J lost 5 bases, V lost 2 bases, and 9 bases had no gene match. The DNA for the CDR3 is TGTGCCAGCAGTGAACGATTTAGCGGGATTGGAGATACGCAGTATTTT. Translated, it gives CASSERFSGIGDTQYF.

V gene TRBV4-2 combines with J gene TRBJ2-3, with 9 nucleotides matching TRBD2. V lost 4 bases and J lost 0; bases outside the gene matches: 14. The CDR3 length is 19 residues. Germline-derived CDR1 and CDR2 are LGHNA and YNFKEQ. The CDR3 nucleotides are TGTGCCAGCAGCCCGGAGGGGGCTAGCGGGGAGACTAGCACAGATACGCAGTATTTT. This sequence encodes CASSPEGASGETSTDTQYF.

The gene calls are TRBV7-3 and TRBJ1-1; possibly TRBD1 for D (6 bases). CDR3 length equals 14 residues. From germline, CDR1 is SGHTA and CDR2 FQGTGA. V was shortened by 4 bases and J by 6 bases, with 15 bases between the two germline ends. The DNA for the CDR3 is TGTGCCAGCAGCTCAGGGGCCCCATTGGCTGAAGCTTTCTTT. As protein: CASSSGAPLAEAFF.

The chain combines TRBV28 with TRBJ2-7, with unresolved D. The CDR3 is 13 residues long. Trimming took 6 bases from V and 0 from J, leaving 9 bases between them. Germline-derived CDR1 and CDR2 are MDHEN and SYDVKM. In DNA, the CDR3 is TGTGCCAGCAGGGGAAGTCGCTCCTACGAGCAGTACTTC. It codes for CASRGSRSYEQYF.

This chain uses TRBV2 with TRBJ2-5; 10 positions agree with TRBD2. The ends lost 9 bases at V and 5 bases at J; junction bases unmatched: 6. The CDR3 runs 13 residues. Per the germline V gene, CDR1 is SNHLY and CDR2 is FYNNEI. As DNA, the CDR3 is TGTGCCAGGCTAGCGGGAGCAGGGGAGACCCAGTACTTC. It codes for CARLAGAGETQYF.

V and J are TRBV23-1 and TRBJ1-2, with 7 nucleotides matching TRBD1. TRBV23-1 is an open reading frame, and its role is uncertain. The V gene end was trimmed by 6 bases and the J gene end by 0 bases; junction bases not matched to a gene: 4. The CDR3 has 14 residues. The CDR3 DNA reads TGCGCCAGCAGCTGGGACAGAACTAACTATGGCTACACCTTC. This sequence encodes CASSWDRTNYGYTF.

The chain couples TRBV4-2 to TRBJ2-7, with TRBD2 matching over 7 bases. The CDR3 consists of 17 residues. The germline CDR1 and CDR2 sequences are LGHNA and YNFKEQ. V shed 1 base and J 4 bases; nucleotides not matched to a gene: 13. CDR3 coding DNA: TGTGCCAGCAGCCAAGTACCTAGCGGAGCGGGACCTTACGAGCAGTACTTC. This encodes CASSQVPSGAGPYEQYF.

The rearrangement joins TRBV6-5 to TRBJ2-7; TRBD2 aligns across 9 bases. The CDR3 contains 15 residues. Germline V gene sequence: CDR1 MNHEY, CDR2 SVGAGI. Unmatched junction bases numbered 5, after V lost 5 bases and J lost 0 bases. The CDR3 here is CASSRVAGASYEQYF. In DNA form, the CDR3 reads TGTGCCAGCAGTCGCGTAGCGGGAGCCTCCTACGAGCAGTACTTC.

The chain employs TRBV5-1 and TRBJ2-5, with TRBD2 matching over 7 bases. The CDR3 is 15 amino acids. CDR1 SGHRS and CDR2 YFSETQ come from the germline V gene. J lost 5 bases, V lost 0 bases, and 7 bases had no gene match. This chain's CDR3 is CASSLAGGSGETQYF. The CDR3 DNA follows: TGCGCCAGCAGCTTGGCCGGCGGGAGCGGCGAGACCCAGTACTTC. Filled out from reference TRBV5-1 and TRBJ2-5, the complete variable domain reads KAGVTQTPRYLIKTRGQQVTLSCSPISGHRSVSWYQQTPGQGLQFLFEYFSETQRNKGNFPGRFSGRQFSNSRSEMNVSTLELGDSALYLCASSLAGGSGETQYFGPGTRLLVL.

The rearrangement links TRBV5-1 to TRBJ2-3, with 9 bases lining up with TRBD1. J lost 3 bases, V lost 3 bases, and 11 bases had no gene match. The CDR3 covers 17 residues. The germline gives CDR1 SGHRS, CDR2 YFSETQ. CDR3 sequence (DNA): TGCGCCAGCAGCTCGGAGGGACAGGGTTGGGGGACAGATACGCAGTATTTT. This translates into CASSSEGQGWGTDTQYF.

This chain joins TRBV5-8 and TRBJ2-1; 12 nucleotides line up with TRBD2. The germline V gene encodes CDR1 SGHTS and CDR2 YDEGEE. CDR3 size: 18 residues. Trimming cost V 3 bases and J 0 bases; bases outside gene matches: 7. The CDR3 DNA is TGTGCCAGCAGCTCCGGGACTAGCGGGTCCAGCTCCTACAATGAGCAGTTCTTC. It translates to CASSSGTSGSSSYNEQFF.

This chain joins TRBV28 and TRBJ1-2, with D uncertain. The CDR3 is 14 amino acids. CDR1 and CDR2 (germline): MDHEN, SYDVKM. V was trimmed by 6 bases and J by 3 bases, leaving 14 bases between them. CDR3: CASSLVRVDYGYTF. CDR3 DNA sequence: TGTGCCAGCAGCCTAGTACGGGTGGACTATGGCTACACCTTC.

The chain joins TRBV28 to TRBJ1-4; 7 nucleotides match TRBD1. The CDR3 spans 13 residues. The V gene's germline CDR1 is MDHEN and CDR2 SYDVKM. V lost 11 bases, J lost 3 bases, and 6 bases stayed unmatched. The CDR3 region is CASQDRSNEKLFF. The CDR3, as DNA: TGTGCCTCCCAGGACAGGTCTAATGAAAAACTGTTTTTT.

The J gene is TRBJ2-1, the V gene TRBV9; TRBD2 agrees at 8 bases. Germline lookup yields CDR1 SGDLS and CDR2 YYNGEE. This CDR3 is built from 15 residues. The junction had 8 bases not matched to a gene; V was cut back by 3 bases and J by 6 bases. The CDR3 reads CASSGSGAFANEQFF. CDR3 nucleotides: TGTGCCAGCAGCGGTAGCGGGGCTTTTGCCAATGAGCAGTTCTTC.

This clone has only one observation. J is TRBJ2-3 and V is TRBV12-2; the table's D call of TRBD2 was not tested on the DNA. TRBV12-2 is recorded as a pseudogene. This CDR3 is 18 amino acids long. CDR3 sequence: CASRFRPRGAESTDTQYF. In DNA, the CDR3 is TGTGCAAGTCGCTTCAGACCTCGGGGGGCCGAGAGCACAGATACGCAGTATTTT.